The T cell receptor (beta chain) under discussion was sequenced for a study of blood T cell repertoires in COVID-19. Study-level information: COVID-19 samples from acute and convalescent phases originated in the United States, Italy and Spain. T cells, B-cell-depleted T cells, or PBMCs supplied cDNA or gDNA.

Assay used: immunoSEQ multiplex PCR; TCRdb lists only in-frame clones, some missing. The sample shows roughly 460,000 clones, around 90% of them seen only once. Germline-derived CDR1 and CDR2 are MNHEY and SVGAGI. The V segment lost 6 bases and the J segment 0 bases; nucleotides outside the gene matches: 0. The CDR3 consists of 14 residues. The sample was peripheral blood. The chain uses TRBV6-5 and TRBJ2-1; 9 positions agree with TRBD2. This TCR was sampled from a man between 18 and 35 years old with COVID-19, enrolled during active disease. As DNA, the CDR3 is TGTGCCAGCAGGCGGGGGGGCTCCTACAATGAGCAGTTCTTC. Its protein is CASRRGGSYNEQFF.